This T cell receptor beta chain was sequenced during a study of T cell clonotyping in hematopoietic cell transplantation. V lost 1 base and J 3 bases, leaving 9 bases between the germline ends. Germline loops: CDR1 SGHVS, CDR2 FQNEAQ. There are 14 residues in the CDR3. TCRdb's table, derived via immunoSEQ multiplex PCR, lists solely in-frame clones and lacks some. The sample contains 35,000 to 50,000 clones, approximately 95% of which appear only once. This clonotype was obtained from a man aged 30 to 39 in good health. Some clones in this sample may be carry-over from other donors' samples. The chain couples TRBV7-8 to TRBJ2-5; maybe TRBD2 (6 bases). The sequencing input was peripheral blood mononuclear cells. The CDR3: CASSLEASEETQYF. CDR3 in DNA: TGTGCCAGCAGCTTAGAGGCTAGCGAAGAGACCCAGTACTTC.